Listed below are T cell receptor beta chains from one sample, sequenced in a study of CD8 T cells in cerebrospinal fluid in Alzheimer's disease. TCRdb reprocessed the 10x single-cell sequencing reads and reports one entry per CDR3 protein, with no DNA. The ten most abundant clones cover 6.2% of a sample with over a thousand distinct CDR3 sequences. The sequenced sample consisted of cerebrospinal fluid. These receptors were collected from a human donor in good health. CDR3s include the opening cysteine and the closing phenylalanine or tryptophan. The order of the fields is V gene, J gene, clone size, CDR3 protein. Each size is how often the clone was seen (once, few, many) or a class if it is expanded.

TRBV4-3	TRBJ2-3	medium-sized	CASSQDSGGGTDTQYF
TRBV7-2	TRBJ1-2	large	CASSPQTGNYGYTF
TRBV20-1	TRBJ1-1	medium-sized	CSARGGQGAYTEAFF
TRBV20-1	TRBJ1-5	medium-sized	CSARALRDQPQHF
TRBV18	TRBJ2-7	medium-sized	CASSPGQIYEQYF
TRBV3-1	TRBJ1-2	medium-sized	CASSPTGGSNYGYTF
TRBV5-1	TRBJ2-7	large	CASSLEGARDEQYF
TRBV18	TRBJ2-2	medium-sized	CASSPLVAANTGELFF
TRBV6-6	TRBJ2-7	medium-sized	CASRKDTGDPYEQYF
TRBV20-1	TRBJ1-2	large	CSAAAPETPNYGYTF